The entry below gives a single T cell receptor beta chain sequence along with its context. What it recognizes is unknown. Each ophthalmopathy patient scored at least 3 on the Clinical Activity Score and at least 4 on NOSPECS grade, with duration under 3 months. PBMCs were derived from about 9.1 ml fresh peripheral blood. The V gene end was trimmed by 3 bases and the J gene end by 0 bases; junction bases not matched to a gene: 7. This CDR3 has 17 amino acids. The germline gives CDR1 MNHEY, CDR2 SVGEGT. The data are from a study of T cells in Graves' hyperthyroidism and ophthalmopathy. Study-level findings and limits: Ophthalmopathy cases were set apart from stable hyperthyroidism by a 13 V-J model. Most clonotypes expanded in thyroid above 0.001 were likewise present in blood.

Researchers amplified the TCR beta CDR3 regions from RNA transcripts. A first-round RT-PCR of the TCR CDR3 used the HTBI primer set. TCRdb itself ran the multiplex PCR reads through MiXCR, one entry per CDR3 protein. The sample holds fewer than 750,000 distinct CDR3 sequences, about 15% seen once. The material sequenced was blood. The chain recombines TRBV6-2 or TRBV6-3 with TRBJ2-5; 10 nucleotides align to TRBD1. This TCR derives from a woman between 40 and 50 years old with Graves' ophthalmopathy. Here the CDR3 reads CASSYVTGGEDQETQYF. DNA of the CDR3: TGTGCCAGCAGTTATGTGACAGGGGGCGAGGACCAAGAGACCCAGTACTTC.